This TCR beta chain originates from a study of glioma-infiltrating T cells after dendritic cell vaccination. Overall study: Samples are from glioblastoma patients in Phase I and II dendritic cell vaccine trials. Treatment, given 2003 to 2012, was autologous tumor lysate-pulsed dendritic cell vaccination. Three intradermal dendritic cell vaccine injections were given every two weeks.

Up to about 2 ug genomic DNA was used for TCRB CDR3 amplification. The table came from immunoSEQ multiplex PCR; TCRdb's copy has only in-frame clones and leaves some out. The sample has about 65,000 clones; 86% are singletons. Specified time point: after dendritic cell vaccination, including at tumor progression/relapse. The CDR3 loop spans 15 amino acids. V shed 3 bases and J shed 1 base, with 12 bases lying between them. Germline V gene lookup returns CDR1 SGHRS and CDR2 YFSETQ. Sequences were derived from blood, sampled after dendritic cell vaccination. The receptor was derived from a human donor with glioblastoma. V gene TRBV5-1 combines with J gene TRBJ2-3; D is possibly TRBD1 (5 bases). The CDR3 DNA sequence: TGCGCCAGCAGCTCCGTTAGGGGCGGCACAGATACGCAGTATTTT. The encoded protein is CASSSVRGGTDTQYF.